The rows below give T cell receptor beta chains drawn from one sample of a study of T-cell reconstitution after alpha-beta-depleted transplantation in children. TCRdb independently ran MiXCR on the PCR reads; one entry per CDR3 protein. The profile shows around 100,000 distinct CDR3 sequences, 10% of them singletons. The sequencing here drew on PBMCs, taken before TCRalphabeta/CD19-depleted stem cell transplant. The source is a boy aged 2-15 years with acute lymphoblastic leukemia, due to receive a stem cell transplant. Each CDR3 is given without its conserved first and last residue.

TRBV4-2 ASSQAFGGGRRYEQY
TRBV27 ASSLSAGSYEQY
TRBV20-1 TPSGGSSDTQY
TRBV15 ATSRHPFVTEAF
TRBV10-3 AISGGLAGDYNEQF
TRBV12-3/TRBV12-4 ASSQSGGTTYNEQF
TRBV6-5 ASSLSWQGAPRGNTIY
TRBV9 ASSVDPGPLAKNIQH
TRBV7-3 ASSSVGTDTQY
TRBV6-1 ASSEAGDEQY
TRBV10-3 AIKQREGYEQY
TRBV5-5 ASSLVQANTGELF
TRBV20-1 SARMSSYNSPLH
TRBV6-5 ASSREDRGLYFHTEAF
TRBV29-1 SVQGTGLGGEQF
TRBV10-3 AISEANTDTQY
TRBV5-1 ASSSRDHLGQETQY
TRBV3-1 ASSHRGGNTEAF
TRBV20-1 SASSGVQY
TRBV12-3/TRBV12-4 ASMGRPLNTEAF
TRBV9 ASSVDPGGTSLETQY
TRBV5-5 ASSFVTGQETQY
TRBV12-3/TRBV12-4 ASTRPGLENTGELF
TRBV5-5 ASSPGLDRGYEQY
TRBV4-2 ASSFRGSPLH
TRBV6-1 ASSEEGGWNEKLF
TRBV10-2 ASCRGWDTDTQY
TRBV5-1 ASSLLGGLQNTEAF
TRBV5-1 ASSSTSGSSYNEQF
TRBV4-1 ASSRSWLADTDTQY
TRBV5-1 ASSLEGGTGNTIY
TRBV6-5 ASSGRTGELF
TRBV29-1 SVLTPEQY
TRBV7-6 ASSFEGVETQY
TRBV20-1 SARDVTGERGYEQY
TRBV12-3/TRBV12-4 ASSFGTREDGELF
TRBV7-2 ASSFLRTDTQY
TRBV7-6 ASSSNRGDTQY
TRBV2 ASSEGRASGSTDTQY
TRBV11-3 ASSAGTGRTDTQY
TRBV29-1 SVGGGRDEQF
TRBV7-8 ASSLGNLAGVSSEQY
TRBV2 ASGLGGNTGELF
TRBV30 AWSVTRVPGELF
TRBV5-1 ASSSAGPFTGELF
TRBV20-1 SARDRNQPQH
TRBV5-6 ASSRLAGGPGEQY
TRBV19 ASSILGTSDNEQF
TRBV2 ASSEARGEQY
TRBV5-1 ASSSGENSNQPQH
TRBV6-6 ASRIQGTSF